Listed here is a single T cell receptor (beta chain). The antigen is not known. Sequenced with the Oncomine TCR Beta short-read assay was DNA taken from cultured CD4+ T cells. MiXCR was run by TCRdb on the PCR reads, yielding one entry per CDR3 protein. The sample consists of 9,500 to 15,000 distinct CDR3 sequences, roughly 29% of them appearing once. The CDR3 extends over 12 amino acids. Germline V gene data show CDR1 as SGHTA and CDR2 as FQGNSA. V was trimmed by 6 bases and J by 15 bases, leaving 18 bases between them. As for treatment: approximately 9-day PBMC culture with coronavirus spike peptide pools or control peptides (ViraFEST assay). ViraFEST used peptide pools to expand antigen-specific T cells, then sequenced TCRs. The data belong to a study of vaccination and CD4 T cells after COVID-19. As for the study in general: Cellular stimulation was performed using overlapping spike peptides derived from SARS-CoV-2, HCoV-NL63, HCoV-OC43 and HCoV-229E.

The TCR comes from a human donor who had recovered from COVID-19. This specimen consisted of CD4+ T cells from blood, cultured in vitro, obtained after SARS-CoV-2 vaccination. The gene calls are TRBV7-2 and TRBJ1-5; a possible D gene is TRBD1 (6 bases). The CDR3 reads CASSPTGTSVHF. DNA for the CDR3: TGTGCCAGCAGTCCGACCGGGACATCGGTGCATTTT.